These T cell receptor beta chains were read from a single sample in a study of PD-1 blockade in mismatch repair-deficient tumors. Method: immunoSEQ multiplex PCR; TCRdb's copy keeps in-frame clones and lacks some. The sample consists of around 51,000 clones, around 85% of them appearing once. The material sequenced was peripheral blood, taken more than 19 weeks after starting pembrolizumab. The receptors shown here come from an adult with mismatch repair-deficient cancer. CDR3s include the opening cysteine and the closing phenylalanine or tryptophan. D genes are given only for firm matches. Clone size is given for some rows only: seen once, a few or many times, or a class if the clone is expanded.

TRBD1	TRBV18	.	TRBJ2-2	TGTGCCAGCTCACGATCTACAGGGGCGCAGGGGACCGGGGAGCTGTTTTTT	CASSRSTGAQGTGELFF
.	TRBV9	.	TRBJ2-3	TGTGCCAGCAGCCCTCGACTACCTACTAGCACAGATACGCAGTATTTT	CASSPRLPTSTDTQYF
.	TRBV6-1	.	TRBJ2-4	TGTGCCAGCAGTGAATTATGGGTTGATGGCATTCAGTACTTC	CASSELWVDGIQYF
TRBD1	TRBV19	.	TRBJ1-2	TGTGCCAGTAGTATACTTCAGGGGGACTATGGCTACACCTTC	CASSILQGDYGYTF
TRBD2	TRBV11-3	once	TRBJ2-4	TGTGCCAGCAGCTTCGGACTAGCGGAAGCCAAAAACATTCAGTACTTC	CASSFGLAEAKNIQYF
.	TRBV4-1	.	TRBJ1-6	TGCGCCAGCAGCCAAGCGGACGGGCAGAATTCATCCCTCCACTTT	CASSQADGQNSSLHF
.	TRBV5-1	.	TRBJ2-1	TGCGCCAGCAGCTTTAGCCTTGCACCTACCTACAATGAGCAGTTCTTC	CASSFSLAPTYNEQFF
.	TRBV5-1	.	TRBJ1-1	TGCGCCAGCAGCTTATATATTGGCAGACAGAACACTGAAGCTTTCTTT	CASSLYIGRQNTEAFF
TRBD1	TRBV7-6	.	TRBJ2-3	TGTGCCAGCAGCTTAGCGATACCAGGGGGCGCGGGGCGGACAGATACGCAGTATTTT	CASSLAIPGGAGRTDTQYF
.	TRBV11-3	.	TRBJ2-7	TGTGCCAGCAGCTTAGCGGGAGCAAATGCAGAGCAGTACTTC	CASSLAGANAEQYF
TRBD1	TRBV19	.	TRBJ2-2	TGTGCCAGTAGTATGGGACAGGCCCCCGGGGAGCTGTTTTTT	CASSMGQAPGELFF
TRBD2	TRBV6-5	few	TRBJ2-1	TGTGCCAGCAGTTACGAGAGAGGGAGGGGGCAGTTCTTC	CASSYERGRGQFF
TRBD1	TRBV19	.	TRBJ1-5	TGTGCCAGTAGAGCAGGGGGACTAAGCAATCAGCCCCAGCATTTT	CASRAGGLSNQPQHF
.	TRBV7-3	once	TRBJ1-1	TGTGCCAGCAGCTTAACGGAAGGGTCTGAAGCTTTCTTT	CASSLTEGSEAFF
TRBD2	TRBV7-9	.	TRBJ2-7	TGTGCCAGCAGCTTAGGAGGTAGCGGGGGCACCTACGAGCAGTACTTC	CASSLGGSGGTYEQYF
.	TRBV9	.	TRBJ2-2	TGTGCCAGCAGCCCCGGTCGCCGGGATCTGAACACCGGGGAGCTGTTTTTT	CASSPGRRDLNTGELFF
.	TRBV2	few	TRBJ2-5	TGTGCCAGCAGTGAAGGGGTAGGAAGAGCGACCCAGTACTTC	CASSEGVGRATQYF
.	TRBV2	.	TRBJ2-2	TGTGCCAGCGCTAAGAAGAACACCGGGGAGCTGTTTTTT	CASAKKNTGELFF
.	TRBV7-9	.	TRBJ2-7	TGTGCCAGCAGCCTCACCGGCGAGCAGTACTTC	CASSLTGEQYF
TRBD1	TRBV5-6	.	TRBJ1-2	TGTGCCAGCAGCTTTTCCGGGACAGGGGACTATGGCTACACCTTC	CASSFSGTGDYGYTF
.	TRBV6-4	.	TRBJ2-1	TGTGCCAGCAGCCCCCCAGTCCTTGAGCAGTTCTTC	CASSPPVLEQFF
TRBD1	TRBV6-5	.	TRBJ1-1	TGTGCCAGCAGCTTGGGACAGGCCAAAAGCACTGAAGCTTTCTTT	CASSLGQAKSTEAFF
TRBD2	TRBV19	.	TRBJ2-1	TGTGCCAGTTCTAGGACAGGGACTAGCGGGAGGGATAACAATGAGCAGTTCTTC	CASSRTGTSGRDNNEQFF
TRBD2	TRBV6-5	once	TRBJ2-1	TGTGCCAGCAGGGGGGGGACTAGCGGATACAATGAGCAGTTCTTC	CASRGGTSGYNEQFF
.	TRBV27	.	TRBJ2-7	TGTGCCAGCAGCCGACAGATGTCCGCCGACGAGCAGTACTTC	CASSRQMSADEQYF
TRBD2	TRBV11-2	few	TRBJ2-7	TGTGCCAGCAGCTTACTAGCGGGAACCTACGAGCAGTACTTC	CASSLLAGTYEQYF
.	TRBV7-8	few	TRBJ2-1	TGTGCCAGCAGTTGGAGGGCTAGCGGAGGGGGGAATGAGCAGTTCTTC	CASSWRASGGGNEQFF
.	TRBV15	.	TRBJ1-5	TGTGCCACCAGCAGAGATGTGAGGGTTCCCGGATCAGCCCAGCATTTT	CATSRDVRVPGSAQHF
.	TRBV18	.	TRBJ2-5	TGTGCCAGCTCATCTCCGGGACTTGGGGAGACCCAGTACTTC	CASSSPGLGETQYF
.	TRBV5-5	.	TRBJ2-4	TGTGCCAGCAGCTTGGCGGCCAAAAACATTCAGTACTTC	CASSLAAKNIQYF
.	TRBV5-6	.	TRBJ2-7	TGTGCCAGCAGCTTGACGAGACAGAGCTACGAGCAGTACTTC	CASSLTRQSYEQYF
TRBD1	TRBV19	.	TRBJ1-2	TGTGCCAGTAGTATCCCCGGTTGGGGGACAGGGGCGGACTACACCTTC	CASSIPGWGTGADYTF
.	TRBV7-3	once	TRBJ2-1	TGTGCCAGCAGCCCCCACCCAGGGAGTCTGGGTGAGCAGTTCTTC	CASSPHPGSLGEQFF
.	TRBV18	.	TRBJ2-3	TGTGCCAGCTCACCTACAGGGTCTTTTAGCACAGATACGCAGTATTTT	CASSPTGSFSTDTQYF
TRBD2	TRBV5-4	.	TRBJ2-3	TGTGCCAGCAGCCGACTAGCGAGCACAGATACGCAGTATTTT	CASSRLASTDTQYF
.	TRBV6-5	.	TRBJ1-3	TGTGCCAGCAGTTCCCGACAGGACCACTCTGGAAACACCATATATTTT	CASSSRQDHSGNTIYF
.	TRBV7-3	.	TRBJ2-4	TGTGCCAGCAGCTTAGGCGGCCCGGGCAAAAACATTCAGTACTTC	CASSLGGPGKNIQYF
.	TRBV25-1	.	TRBJ1-1	TGTGCCAGCAGTGACGGGGGAGGCACTGAAGCTTTCTTT	CASSDGGGTEAFF
TRBD2	TRBV11-2	.	TRBJ2-5	TGTGCCAGCAGCTTAGGGGACGGGAGGGCCCAAGAGACCCAGTACTTC	CASSLGDGRAQETQYF
.	TRBV6-1	once	TRBJ2-7	TGTGCCAGCAGTGAAGTCGACCGCACCTACGAGCAGTACTTC	CASSEVDRTYEQYF
.	TRBV29-1	.	TRBJ2-7	TGCAGCGTTGAAGAGGGGACCCACGAGCAGTACTTC	CSVEEGTHEQYF
.	TRBV9	.	TRBJ2-1	TGTGCCAGCAGCGTAGGTGGTTCGGTTATAGGGAGTGAGCAGTTCTTC	CASSVGGSVIGSEQFF
TRBD2	TRBV6-5	.	TRBJ2-1	TGTGCCGCCGGACCGGGAGGGGTCTATGAGCAGTTCTTC	CAAGPGGVYEQFF
.	TRBV5-1	.	TRBJ1-1	TGCGCCAGCAGCTTGGCTGCAGGGAACACTGAAGCTTTCTTT	CASSLAAGNTEAFF
.	TRBV19	.	TRBJ1-2	TGTGCCAGTAGTATCAAGGGGGAAGGGAACTATGGCTACACCTTC	CASSIKGEGNYGYTF
.	TRBV25-1	.	TRBJ1-1	TGTGCCAGCACACAGAACACTGAAGCTTTCTTT	CASTQNTEAFF
TRBD2	TRBV13	.	TRBJ2-7	TGTGCCAGCAAGCCGGCAGCGGGAGAAAACGAGCAGTACTTC	CASKPAAGENEQYF
TRBD1	TRBV6-5	few	TRBJ1-2	TGTGCCAGCAGTTACCCACAGGGGAAAGGATATGGCTACACCTTC	CASSYPQGKGYGYTF
.	TRBV2	.	TRBJ2-7	TGTGCCAGCAGTCTTAACTTGTACGAGCAGTACTTC	CASSLNLYEQYF
.	TRBV5-1	.	TRBJ1-4	TGCGCCAGCAGCTCGACAGGACCAACTAATGAAAAACTGTTTTTT	CASSSTGPTNEKLFF
TRBD1	TRBV6-1	.	TRBJ1-5	TGTGCCAGCAGCGGGACAGTCAGAACCAATCAGCCCCAGCATTTT	CASSGTVRTNQPQHF
TRBD1	TRBV4-1	.	TRBJ2-7	TGCGCCAGCAGCAATCCGGGACAGTGGCTCTACGAGCAGTACTTC	CASSNPGQWLYEQYF
.	TRBV7-9	.	TRBJ2-2	TGTGCCAGCAGCTTAGCGGGGACCGGGGAGCTGTTTTTT	CASSLAGTGELFF
.	TRBV14	.	TRBJ1-1	TGTGCCAGCAGCCGTTATGGGGGGGGTAAAATAAGAAGTACTGAAGCTTTCTTT	CASSRYGGGKIRSTEAFF
TRBD1	TRBV6-5	.	TRBJ1-2	TGTGCCAGCAGTTACCTGACAGGGCTTCAAGATTATGGCTACACCTTC	CASSYLTGLQDYGYTF
TRBD1	TRBV11-2	.	TRBJ2-1	TGTGCCAGCAGCGACTCCGGGACAGGGGGAATGGAGCAGTTCTTC	CASSDSGTGGMEQFF
.	TRBV2	.	TRBJ2-2	TGTGCCAGCAGTGGGTATTCCGGGGGCGCACGGACCGGGGAGCTGTTTTTT	CASSGYSGGARTGELFF
.	TRBV18	.	TRBJ1-2	TGTGCCAGCTCACCTGCGACAGCTAACTATGGCTACACCTTC	CASSPATANYGYTF
.	TRBV15	once	TRBJ1-2	TGTGCCACCAGCAGAGAAGAAGGGGATGGCTACACCTTC	CATSREEGDGYTF